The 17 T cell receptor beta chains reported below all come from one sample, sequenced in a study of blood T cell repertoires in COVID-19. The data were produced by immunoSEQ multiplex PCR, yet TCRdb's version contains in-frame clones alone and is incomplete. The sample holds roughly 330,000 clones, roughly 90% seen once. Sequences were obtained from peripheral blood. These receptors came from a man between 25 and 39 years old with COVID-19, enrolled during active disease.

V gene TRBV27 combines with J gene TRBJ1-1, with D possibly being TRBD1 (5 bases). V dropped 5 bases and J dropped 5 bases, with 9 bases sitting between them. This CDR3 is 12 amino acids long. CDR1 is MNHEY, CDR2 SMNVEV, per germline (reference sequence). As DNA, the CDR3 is TGTGCCAGCAGTCATGGGGGGACTGAAGCTTTCTTT. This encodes CASSHGGTEAFF.

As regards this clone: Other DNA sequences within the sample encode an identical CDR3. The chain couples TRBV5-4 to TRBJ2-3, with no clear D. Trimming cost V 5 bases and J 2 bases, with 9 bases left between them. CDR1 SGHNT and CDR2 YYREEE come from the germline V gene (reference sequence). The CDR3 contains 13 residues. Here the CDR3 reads CASSRSSTDTQYF. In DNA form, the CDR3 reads TGTGCCAGCAGTAGGAGTTCCACAGATACGCAGTATTTT.

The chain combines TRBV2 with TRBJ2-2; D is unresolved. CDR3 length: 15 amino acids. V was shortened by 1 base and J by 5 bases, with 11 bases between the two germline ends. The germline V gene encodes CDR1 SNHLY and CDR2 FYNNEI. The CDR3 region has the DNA TGTGCCAGCAGTGAAGGACTCCCGAGGACCGGGGAGCTGTTTTTT. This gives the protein CASSEGLPRTGELFF.

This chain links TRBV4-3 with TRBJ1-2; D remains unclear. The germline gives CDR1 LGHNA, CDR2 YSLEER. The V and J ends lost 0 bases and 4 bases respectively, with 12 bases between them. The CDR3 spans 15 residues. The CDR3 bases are TGCGCCAGCAGCCAAGACACCGGACGGGGCTATGGCTACACCTTC. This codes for CASSQDTGRGYGYTF.

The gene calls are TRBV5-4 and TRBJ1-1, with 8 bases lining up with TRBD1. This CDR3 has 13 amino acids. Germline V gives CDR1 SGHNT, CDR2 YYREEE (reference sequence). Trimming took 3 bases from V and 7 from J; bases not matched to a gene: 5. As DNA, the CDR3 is TGTGCCAGCAGCTCTACTGGACAGGGTGAAGCTTTCTTT. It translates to CASSSTGQGEAFF. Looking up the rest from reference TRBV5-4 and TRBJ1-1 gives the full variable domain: ETGVTQSPTHLIKTRGQQVTLRCSSQSGHNTVSWYQQALGQGPQFIFQYYREEENGRGNFPPRFSGLQFPNYSSELNVNALELDDSALYLCASSSTGQGEAFFGQGTRLTVV.

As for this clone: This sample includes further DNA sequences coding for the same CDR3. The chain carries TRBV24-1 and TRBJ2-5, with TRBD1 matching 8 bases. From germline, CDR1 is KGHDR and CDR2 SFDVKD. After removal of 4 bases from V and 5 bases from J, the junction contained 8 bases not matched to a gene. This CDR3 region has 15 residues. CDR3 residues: CATSDSRGPGETQYF. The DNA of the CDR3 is TGTGCCACCAGTGACTCCAGGGGGCCCGGGGAGACCCAGTACTTC.

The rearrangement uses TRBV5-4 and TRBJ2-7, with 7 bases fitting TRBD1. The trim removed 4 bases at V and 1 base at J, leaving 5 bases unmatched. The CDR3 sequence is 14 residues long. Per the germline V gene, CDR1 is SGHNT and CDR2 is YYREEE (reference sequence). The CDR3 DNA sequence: TGTGCCAGCAGCACGGGACAGTTATCCTACGAGCAGTACTTC. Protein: CASSTGQLSYEQYF.

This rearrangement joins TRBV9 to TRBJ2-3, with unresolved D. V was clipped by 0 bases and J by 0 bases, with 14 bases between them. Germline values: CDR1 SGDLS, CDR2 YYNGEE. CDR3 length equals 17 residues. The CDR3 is CASSVESNFGSTDTQYF. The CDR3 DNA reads TGTGCCAGCAGCGTAGAGTCGAACTTCGGGAGCACAGATACGCAGTATTTT.

The CDR3 DNA is TGTGCCAGCAGCCTCCGACGGGAATATGGCTACACCTTC. The encoded protein is CASSLRREYGYTF. The chain has TRBV7-2 and TRBJ1-2, with D hard to call. The CDR3 spans 13 residues. Per germline, CDR1 SGHTA and CDR2 FQGNSA. V lost 5 bases and J lost 5, with 12 bases in between.

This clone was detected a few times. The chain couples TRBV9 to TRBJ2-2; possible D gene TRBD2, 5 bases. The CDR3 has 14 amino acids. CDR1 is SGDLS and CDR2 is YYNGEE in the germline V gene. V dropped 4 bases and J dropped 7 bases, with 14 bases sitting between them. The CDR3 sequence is CASSPGIVSGELFF. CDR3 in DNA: TGTGCCAGCAGCCCCGGGATCGTTAGCGGGGAGCTGTTTTTT.

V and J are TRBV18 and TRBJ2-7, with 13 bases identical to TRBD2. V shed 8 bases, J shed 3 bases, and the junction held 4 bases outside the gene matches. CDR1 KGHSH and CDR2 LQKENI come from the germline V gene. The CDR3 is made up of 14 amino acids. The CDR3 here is CASQGTSGNYEQYF. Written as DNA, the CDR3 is TGTGCCAGCCAAGGGACTAGCGGGAACTACGAGCAGTACTTC.

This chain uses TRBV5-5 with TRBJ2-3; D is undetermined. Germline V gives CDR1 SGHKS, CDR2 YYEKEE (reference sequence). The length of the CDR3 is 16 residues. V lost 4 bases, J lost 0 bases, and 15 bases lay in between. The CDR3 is CASSQSFSFSTDTQYF. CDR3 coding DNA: TGTGCCAGCAGCCAGTCTTTTTCCTTTAGCACAGATACGCAGTATTTT.

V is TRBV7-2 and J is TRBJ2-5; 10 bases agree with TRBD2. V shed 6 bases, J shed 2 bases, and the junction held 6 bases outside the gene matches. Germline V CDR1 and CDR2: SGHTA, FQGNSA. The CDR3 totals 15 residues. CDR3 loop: CASRERGGRQETQYF. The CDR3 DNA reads TGTGCCAGCAGGGAGCGGGGGGGCCGACAAGAGACCCAGTACTTC.

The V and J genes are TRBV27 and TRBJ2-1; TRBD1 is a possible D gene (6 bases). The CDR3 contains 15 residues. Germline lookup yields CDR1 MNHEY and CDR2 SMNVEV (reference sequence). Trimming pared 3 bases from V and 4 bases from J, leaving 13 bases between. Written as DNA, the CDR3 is TGTGCCAGCAGTTTTACAGGGAATATATACAATGAGCAGTTCTTC. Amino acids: CASSFTGNIYNEQFF.

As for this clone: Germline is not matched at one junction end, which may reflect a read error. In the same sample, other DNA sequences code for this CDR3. The CDR3 spells CSVEGQGGTEAFF. CDR3 DNA sequence: TGCAGCGTCGAAGGACAGGGCGGCACTGAAGCTTTCTTT. This chain uses TRBV29-1 with TRBJ1-1; 8 bases align to TRBD1. This CDR3 has 13 amino acids. CDR1 is SQVTM and CDR2 is ANQGSEA in the germline V gene. Variable domain in full (rest from reference TRBV29-1 and TRBJ1-1): SAVISQKPSRDICQRGTSLTIQCQVDSQVTMMFWYRQQPGQSLTLIATANQGSEATYESGFVIDKFPISRPNLTFSTLTVSNMSPEDSSIYLCSVEGQGGTEAFFGQGTRLTVV.

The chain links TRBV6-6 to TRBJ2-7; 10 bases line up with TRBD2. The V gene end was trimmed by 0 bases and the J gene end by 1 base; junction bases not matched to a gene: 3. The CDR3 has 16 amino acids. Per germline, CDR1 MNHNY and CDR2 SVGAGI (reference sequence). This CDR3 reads CASSYSGTSASYEQYF. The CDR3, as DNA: TGTGCCAGCAGTTACTCAGGGACTAGCGCGTCCTACGAGCAGTACTTC.

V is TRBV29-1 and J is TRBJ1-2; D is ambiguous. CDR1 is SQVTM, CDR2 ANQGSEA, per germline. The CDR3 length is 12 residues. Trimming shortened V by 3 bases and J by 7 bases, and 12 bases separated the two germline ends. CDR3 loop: CSVDVLRSGYTF. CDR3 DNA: TGCAGCGTTGATGTTTTGAGGTCTGGCTACACCTTC.